This T cell receptor beta chain was recovered during a study of T cells in Graves' hyperthyroidism and ophthalmopathy. Looked up from germline, CDR1 is MDHEN and CDR2 is SYDVKM. The CDR3 runs 15 residues. With V trimmed by 1 base and J by 5 bases, 6 bases remained unmatched. It was RNA transcripts that yielded the amplified TCR beta CDR3 regions. The TCR CDR3 was amplified in a first-round RT-PCR using the HTBI primer set. MiXCR was run by TCRdb on the multiplex PCR reads, yielding one entry per CDR3 protein. Among about 640,000 distinct CDR3 sequences, around 21% were seen once, and the ten largest hold 30% to 40%. Overall study results and limits: In blood, most of the thyroid clonotypes expanded above 0.001 were also present.

Notes on this clonotype: Its target is not known.

This chain joins TRBV28 and TRBJ2-7, with 9 nucleotides matching TRBD1. The clonotype originates from a man between 25 and 39 years old with Graves' ophthalmopathy. Sequenced: blood. Here the CDR3 DNA reads TGTGCCAGCAGTTTATACCAGGACAGGGGAAACGAGCAGTACTTC. Its translation is CASSLYQDRGNEQYF. Together with reference TRBV28 and TRBJ2-7, the CDR3 gives the full variable domain: DVKVTQSSRYLVKRTGEKVFLECVQDMDHENMFWYRQDPGLGLRLIYFSYDVKMKEKGDIPEGYSVSREKKERFSLILESASTNQTSMYLCASSLYQDRGNEQYFGPGTRLTVT.